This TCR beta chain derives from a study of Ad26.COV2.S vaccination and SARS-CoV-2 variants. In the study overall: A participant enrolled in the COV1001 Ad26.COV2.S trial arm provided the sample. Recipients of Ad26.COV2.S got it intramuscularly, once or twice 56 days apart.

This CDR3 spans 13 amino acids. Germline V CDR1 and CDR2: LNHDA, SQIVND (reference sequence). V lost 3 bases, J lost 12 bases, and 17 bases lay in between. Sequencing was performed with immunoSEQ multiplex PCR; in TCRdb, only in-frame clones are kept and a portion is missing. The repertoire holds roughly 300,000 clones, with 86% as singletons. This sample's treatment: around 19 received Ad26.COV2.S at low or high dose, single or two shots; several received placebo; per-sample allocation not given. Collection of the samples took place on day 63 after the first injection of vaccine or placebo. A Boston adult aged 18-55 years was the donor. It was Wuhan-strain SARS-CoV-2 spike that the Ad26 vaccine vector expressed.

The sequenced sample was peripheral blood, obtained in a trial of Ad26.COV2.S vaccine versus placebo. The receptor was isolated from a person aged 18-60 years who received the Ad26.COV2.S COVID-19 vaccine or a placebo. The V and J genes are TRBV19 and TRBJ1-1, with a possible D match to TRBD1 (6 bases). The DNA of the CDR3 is TGTGCCAGTAGTATGAAACAGGGCGGCTGGACTTTCTTT. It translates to CASSMKQGGWTFF.